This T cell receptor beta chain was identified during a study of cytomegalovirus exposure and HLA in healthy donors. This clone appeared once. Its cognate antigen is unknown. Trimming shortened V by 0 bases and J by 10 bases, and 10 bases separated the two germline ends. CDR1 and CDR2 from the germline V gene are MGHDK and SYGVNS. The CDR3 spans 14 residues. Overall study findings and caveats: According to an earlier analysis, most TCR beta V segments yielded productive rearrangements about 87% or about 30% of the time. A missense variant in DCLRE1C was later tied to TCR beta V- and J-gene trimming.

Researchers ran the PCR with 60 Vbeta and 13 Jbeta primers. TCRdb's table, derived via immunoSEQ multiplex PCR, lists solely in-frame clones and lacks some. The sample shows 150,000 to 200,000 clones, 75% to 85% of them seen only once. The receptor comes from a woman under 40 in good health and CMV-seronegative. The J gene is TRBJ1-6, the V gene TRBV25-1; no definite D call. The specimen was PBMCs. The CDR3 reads CASSEYSVRSPLHF. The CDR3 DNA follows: TGTGCCAGCAGTGAATATAGCGTGCGGTCACCCCTCCACTTT.